Following are 8 T cell receptor beta chains from one sample sequenced in a study of blood T cell repertoires in COVID-19. Generated by immunoSEQ multiplex PCR, the TCRdb table keeps only in-frame clones and is missing some. Of about 300,000 clones listed, more than 70% were seen once; the top ten hold under 2%. The material sequenced was peripheral blood. These receptors all come from a woman in her forties or fifties with acute or convalescent COVID-19.

The chain carries TRBV27 and TRBJ1-5; D perhaps matches TRBD1 (6 bases). The germline V gene encodes CDR1 MNHEY and CDR2 SMNVEV (reference sequence). The CDR3 sequence is 15 residues long. Trimming left V 5 bases short and J 4 bases short, with 15 bases between. The CDR3 region has the DNA TGTGCCAGCAGTCCTAACAGGGTTGTAAATCAGCCCCAGCATTTT. It codes for CASSPNRVVNQPQHF.

This sequence joins TRBV27 and TRBJ1-2; a possible D gene is TRBD1 (6 bases). This CDR3 has 18 amino acids. Germline V CDR1 and CDR2: MNHEY, SMNVEV (reference sequence). V lost 5 bases and J 3 bases, leaving 25 bases between the germline ends. In DNA, the CDR3 is TGTGCCAGCAGTCCGGGCTGGGGGCAGGGTGGGGTCCACTATGGCTACACCTTC. It specifies CASSPGWGQGGVHYGYTF.

The chain employs TRBV3-1 (or the pseudogene TRBV3-2) and TRBJ1-4, with a weak D call TRBD1 (5 bases). V was trimmed by 0 bases and J by 15 bases, leaving 20 bases between them. Germline V gives CDR1 LGHDT, CDR2 YNNKEL (reference sequence). The CDR3 runs to 15 residues. CDR3: CASSQDWGVRGLVFF. CDR3 in DNA: TGTGCCAGCAGCCAAGATTGGGGCGTTAGGGGCTTGGTGTTTTTT.

The CDR3 here is CASSTTRGQGSYNEQFF. Written as DNA, the CDR3 is TGTGCCAGCAGTACAACCCGGGGACAGGGGTCCTACAATGAGCAGTTCTTC. V is TRBV27 and J is TRBJ2-1, with TRBD1 matching 10 bases. V lost 5 bases, J lost 1 base, and 8 bases stayed unmatched. The CDR3 is made up of 17 amino acids. The V gene's germline CDR1 is MNHEY and CDR2 SMNVEV (reference sequence).

This clone has a handful of counts. The chain is built from TRBV7-8 and TRBJ1-6, with TRBD1 matching over 7 bases. CDR3 size: 14 residues. Trimming cost V 3 bases and J 8 bases; bases outside gene matches: 4. CDR1 is SGHVS and CDR2 is FQNEAQ in the germline V gene. This CDR3 reads CASSFTGTDSPLHF. The CDR3 DNA follows: TGTGCCAGCAGCTTTACCGGGACAGATTCACCCCTCCACTTT.

The V call is TRBV7-9, the J call TRBJ2-7; 11 bases map to TRBD2. V lost 6 bases to trimming and J lost 0 bases; unmatched junction nucleotides: 7. Germline V gives CDR1 SEHNR, CDR2 FQNEAQ (reference sequence). This CDR3 has 16 amino acids. Here the CDR3 reads CASRRGGTSGSYEQYF. The CDR3 DNA follows: TGTGCCAGCAGGCGAGGGGGGACTAGCGGCTCCTACGAGCAGTACTTC.

The CDR3 protein is CASSWAIQGTGELFF. The CDR3 DNA is TGCGCCAGCAGCTGGGCCATACAGGGGACCGGGGAGCTGTTTTTT. This chain links TRBV5-1 with TRBJ2-2, with TRBD1 matching over 7 bases. V trimming: 3 bases; J trimming: 5 bases; junction bases outside the gene matches: 7. This CDR3 is built from 15 residues. Germline values: CDR1 SGHRS, CDR2 YFSETQ.

The CDR3 protein is CASSFFIRAGGTEAFF. The CDR3 nucleotides read TGTGCCAGCAGCTTTTTCATCCGGGCGGGGGGCACTGAAGCTTTCTTT. The chain has TRBV5-8 and TRBJ1-1, with D tentatively TRBD1 (5 bases). The V gene's germline CDR1 is SGHTS and CDR2 YDEGEE. V lost 2 bases and J lost 4, with 18 bases in between. There are 16 residues in the CDR3. Supplemented by reference TRBV5-8 and TRBJ1-1, the full variable domain reads EAGVTQSPTHLIKTRGQQATLRCSPISGHTSVYWYQQALGLGLQFLLWYDEGEERNRGNFPPRFSGRQFPNYSSELNVNALELEDSALYLCASSFFIRAGGTEAFFGQGTRLTVV.